The rows below give T cell receptor beta chains drawn from one sample of a study of beta chain features in type 1 diabetes. The data were produced by immunoSEQ multiplex PCR, yet TCRdb's version contains in-frame clones alone and is incomplete. The sample has about 660,000 clones, about 14% seen once. Sequences were obtained from naive CD4+ T cells from blood. Receptors originate from a man in his late teens or twenties with type 1 diabetes. Both conserved end residues are part of each CDR3. A D gene is named only where the DNA matches it firmly. The size entry is marked missing in some rows and otherwise reads once, few, many or a size class.

j_call v_call clone_size d_call cdr3_nt cdr3_aa
TRBJ2-3 TRBV18 few NA TGTGCCAGCTCACTCCGGACAGAAGATACGCAGTATTTT CASSLRTEDTQYF
TRBJ1-5 TRBV30 NA NA TGTGCCTGGAGTAGGCTGCGGGGTCAGCCCCAGCATTTT CAWSRLRGQPQHF
TRBJ2-3 TRBV28 NA NA TGTGCCAGCAGTTCCCCTGGGCAGATTGCAGATACGCAGTATTTT CASSSPGQIADTQYF
TRBJ1-2 TRBV30 NA NA TGTGCCTGGAGTAGGAACCCCTATGGCTACACCTTC CAWSRNPYGYTF
TRBJ2-3 TRBV7-9 few TRBD2 TGTGCCAGCAGCTACCCGTCTCGCAGCGGGAGCAGAGATACGCAGTATTTT CASSYPSRSGSRDTQYF
TRBJ2-3 TRBV21-1 NA NA TGTGCCAGCCCCAGGCGCGGACACACAGATACGCAGTATTTT CASPRRGHTDTQYF
TRBJ1-5 TRBV19 NA TRBD1 TGTGCCAGTAGTATCACAGGGGGCGGTCAGCCCCAGCATTTT CASSITGGGQPQHF
TRBJ2-7 TRBV4-2 few NA TGTGCCAGCAGCCAAGATTCCGCAGGGATGTACGAGCAGTACTTC CASSQDSAGMYEQYF
TRBJ1-3 TRBV9 NA NA TGTGCCAGCAGCGTAGACAGGGATGCTGGAAACACCATATATTTT CASSVDRDAGNTIYF
TRBJ2-7 TRBV19 few NA TGTGCCAGTAAGGGCAGAGGCCCCTACGAGCAGTACTTC CASKGRGPYEQYF
TRBJ1-1 TRBV19 few NA TGTGCCAGTAGTAACAGGGCTACTGAAGCTTTCTTT CASSNRATEAFF
TRBJ1-2 TRBV19 NA NA TGTGCCAGTAGTTCACCACCAGCAGGGGTCTATGGCTACACCTTC CASSSPPAGVYGYTF
TRBJ2-4 TRBV6-6 few NA TGTGCCAGCAAGCCGGGGCTTTTAGCCAAAAACATTCAGTACTTC CASKPGLLAKNIQYF
TRBJ2-5 TRBV30 NA NA TGTGCCTGGAGTAGGGGTAAAGAGACCCAGTACTTC CAWSRGKETQYF
TRBJ2-3 TRBV7-2 few NA TGTGCCAGCAGCTTAAGCGCTAGGCCGGATACGCAGTATTTT CASSLSARPDTQYF
TRBJ2-1 TRBV29-1 NA TRBD1 TGCAGCGCCACTTCCGGGACAGGGGTTTACAATGAGCAGTTCTTC CSATSGTGVYNEQFF
TRBJ2-5 TRBV29-1 few TRBD1 TGCAGCGTAAGGAGGCCGGGACAGGACCCAGGGGAGACCCAGTACTTC CSVRRPGQDPGETQYF
TRBJ1-5 TRBV19 NA TRBD1 TGTGCCAGTAGTCTCGGGACAGAGGTTTCGTCCCAGCATTTT CASSLGTEVSSQHF
TRBJ2-5 TRBV7-9 few NA TGTGCCAGCGGGGAGACCCAGTACTTC CASGETQYF
TRBJ2-3 TRBV30 NA NA TGTGCCTTAGGACGGGGAACAAATACGCAGTATTTT CALGRGTNTQYF
TRBJ1-2 TRBV30 NA NA TGTGCCTTGGCGGGGGGACCTGGCTACACCTTC CALAGGPGYTF
TRBJ1-1 TRBV18 few NA TGTGCCAGCTCACCCCGGGCCTCGGAAGTCGAAGCTTTCTTT CASSPRASEVEAFF
TRBJ2-7 TRBV18 NA NA TGTGCCAGCTCACCGGGACTTGCCTACGAGCAGTACTTC CASSPGLAYEQYF
TRBJ2-5 TRBV6-5 few TRBD2 TGTGCCAGCAGTTCGACGACTAGCGGGGGGCCCCGCAGGTACTTC CASSSTTSGGPRRYF
TRBJ1-4 TRBV14 NA NA TGTGCCAGCAGCCAGGACCGCCTGGCAACTAATGAAAAACTGTTTTTT CASSQDRLATNEKLFF
TRBJ1-5 TRBV5-1 few NA TGCGCCAGCAGCTTGGATCACAATCAGCCCCAGCATTTT CASSLDHNQPQHF
TRBJ1-3 TRBV5-4 NA NA TGTGCAACTACGAGCGGGGGGAGCCCTTTCTCTGGAAACACCATATATTTT CATTSGGSPFSGNTIYF
TRBJ2-1 TRBV4-3 NA NA TGCGCCAGCACCCGGGGAATCGGCTCCTACAATGAGCAGTTCTTC CASTRGIGSYNEQFF
TRBJ2-5 TRBV30 NA NA TGTGCCTGGAGTGTAATGCGGGAAGAGACCCAGTACTTC CAWSVMREETQYF
TRBJ2-7 TRBV6-1 NA TRBD1 TGTGCCAACTCTCTCCGGGACAGGGACTACGAGCAGTACTTC CANSLRDRDYEQYF